The 18 T cell receptor beta chains below all came from one sample that was sequenced in a study of T cell responses to AZD1222 COVID-19 vaccine. The table came from immunoSEQ multiplex PCR; TCRdb's copy has only in-frame clones and leaves some out. The repertoire holds 60,000 to 100,000 clones, with roughly 90% as singletons. Sequenced here: peripheral blood, sampled on day 0 of AZD1222 vaccination. The source of these receptors is an adult in good health.

The count of this clone is one. The gene calls are TRBV6-6 and TRBJ1-2; D may be TRBD1 (5 bases). V was clipped by 2 bases and J by 8 bases, with 9 bases between them. Looked up from germline, CDR1 is MNHNY and CDR2 is SVGAGI (reference sequence). The CDR3 is 12 residues long. In DNA form, the CDR3 reads TGTGCCAGCAGTTACCAGGGTTTGGGCTACACCTTC. Translating gives CASSYQGLGYTF.

The genes are TRBV7-9 and TRBJ1-2, with no clear D. The V end lost 1 base, the J end lost 8 bases, and 14 bases lay between the germline ends. The CDR3 spans 14 residues. In germline, CDR1 is SEHNR, CDR2 FQNEAQ (reference sequence). CDR3 residues: CASSLGATTPGYTF. The CDR3 DNA reads as TGTGCCAGCAGCTTAGGGGCCACCACCCCGGGCTACACCTTC.

The chain links TRBV29-1 to TRBJ2-7, with D maybe TRBD1 (5 bases). Deletions cut 4 bases from V and 2 bases from J, with 18 bases between. CDR3 size: 15 residues. The germline V gene has CDR1 SQVTM and CDR2 ANQGSEA. CDR3 coding DNA: TGCAGCGTTGTCCCCATAAGGCAGGGCGCCTACGAGCAGTACTTC. Its protein product is CSVVPIRQGAYEQYF.

The table lists this clone with a few counts. J is TRBJ2-1 and V is TRBV18; TRBD2 matches 9 bases. The V gene end was trimmed by 2 bases and the J gene end by 8 bases; junction bases not matched to a gene: 7. Germline-derived CDR1 and CDR2 are KGHSH and LQKENI. This CDR3 is built from 15 residues. The CDR3 DNA reads as TGTGCCAGCTCACCAGGGCTAGCGGGAAGGGATGAGCAGTTCTTC. Its translation is CASSPGLAGRDEQFF.

The rearrangement uses TRBV6-2 or TRBV6-3 and TRBJ2-1; weak D call: TRBD2 (5 bases). CDR1 MNHEY and CDR2 SVGEGT come from the germline V gene. V dropped 4 bases and J dropped 2 bases, with 15 bases sitting between them. This CDR3 has 16 residues. As DNA, the CDR3 is TGTGCCAGCAGTTTCTCCGGGGTTGGGGCCTACAATGAGCAGTTCTTC. This translates into CASSFSGVGAYNEQFF.

CDR3: CASSLMSVASTDTQYF. CDR3 DNA sequence: TGTGCCAGCAGCTTAATGTCGGTTGCTAGCACAGATACGCAGTATTTT. The chain couples TRBV7-3 to TRBJ2-3; no reliable D call. V lost 1 base, J lost 0 bases, and 11 bases lay in between. The CDR3 sequence is 16 residues long. CDR1 is SGHTA and CDR2 is FQGTGA in the germline V gene.

A single count supports this clone. This chain links TRBV11-2 with TRBJ1-1, with no clear D. The CDR3 runs to 15 residues. Germline V gene lookup returns CDR1 SGHAT and CDR2 FQNNGV. Deletions cut 2 bases from V and 0 bases from J, with 10 bases between. CDR3 protein: CASSLTGSMNTEAFF. CDR3 bases: TGTGCCAGCAGCTTAACGGGCAGCATGAACACTGAAGCTTTCTTT.

This chain uses TRBV7-8 with TRBJ1-6; D perhaps matches TRBD1 (5 bases). Germline CDR1 and CDR2: SGHVS and FQNEAQ. The CDR3 is 14 residues long. With 5 bases removed from V and 7 bases from J, the gap between germline ends came to 12 bases. CDR3 loop: CASSIRDGNSPLHF. The CDR3 DNA reads TGTGCCAGCAGCATCCGGGACGGAAATTCACCCCTCCACTTT.

The chain carries TRBV4-2 and TRBJ2-1; 13 bases map to TRBD2. The CDR3 length is 15 residues. Germline-derived CDR1 and CDR2 are LGHNA and YNFKEQ. The ends lost 7 bases at V and 6 bases at J; junction bases unmatched: 6. CDR3 sequence: CASTPGTSGINEQFF. The CDR3 DNA reads TGTGCCAGCACCCCCGGGACTAGCGGGATCAATGAGCAGTTCTTC.

The gene calls are TRBV18 and TRBJ2-3; 10 bases are shared with TRBD1. This CDR3 comprises 15 residues. The germline CDR1 and CDR2 sequences are KGHSH and LQKENI. V shed 2 bases and J 5 bases; nucleotides not matched to a gene: 4. CDR3 nucleotides: TGTGCCAGCTCACCATCGGGACAGGGGATAGATACGCAGTATTTT. Its translation: CASSPSGQGIDTQYF.

This chain uses TRBV15 with TRBJ1-3; D is ambiguous. The CDR3 has 17 amino acids. Trimming stripped 0 bases from V and 4 bases from J, with 16 bases between. CDR1 and CDR2 (germline): LNHNV, YYDKDF (reference sequence). Here the CDR3 DNA reads TGTGCCACCAGCAGAGATCTGAGGCATCCTGAGGGAAACACCATATATTTT. This sequence encodes CATSRDLRHPEGNTIYF.

The genes are TRBV6-5 and TRBJ1-4; D might be TRBD1 (5 bases). There are 13 residues in the CDR3. V dropped 5 bases and J dropped 5 bases, with 9 bases sitting between them. Germline assignment: CDR1 MNHEY and CDR2 SVGAGI. In nucleotides, the CDR3 is TGTGCCAGCAGTCGGGACGGGAATGAAAAACTGTTTTTT. This codes for CASSRDGNEKLFF.

V and J are TRBV6-2 or TRBV6-3 and TRBJ1-2; D unclear. Germline values: CDR1 MNHEY, CDR2 SVGEGT. V lost 0 bases, J lost 7 bases, and 12 bases lay in between. The CDR3 totals 14 residues. The CDR3 region has the DNA TGTGCCAGCAGTTACTCGGAGCGGTTTTCTGGCTACACCTTC. Its protein product is CASSYSERFSGYTF.

The CDR3 DNA reads TGTGCCAGCAGCTCGCTAGGGGCGGGCGCGCAGTATTTT. It encodes CASSSLGAGAQYF. V gene TRBV11-2 combines with J gene TRBJ2-3; the D gene could be TRBD1 or TRBD2 (5 bases each). Germline V gives CDR1 SGHAT, CDR2 FQNNGV. The V and J ends lost 4 bases and 10 bases respectively, with 15 bases between them. This CDR3 is built from 13 residues.

This chain joins TRBV12-3 or TRBV12-4 and TRBJ2-5, with D perhaps matching TRBD1 (5 bases). The V end was cut by 3 bases, the J end by 2 bases, with 7 bases between. The CDR3 is 13 residues long. The CDR3 DNA sequence: TGTGCCAGCAGTTTCGACAGTCAAGAGACCCAGTACTTC. It specifies CASSFDSQETQYF.

Only one count was recorded for this clone. The chain joins TRBV7-2 to TRBJ1-1, with no clear D. The CDR3 has 13 amino acids. The germline CDR1 and CDR2 sequences are SGHTA and FQGNSA. The V end lost 1 base, the J end lost 1 base, and 4 bases lay between the germline ends. Here the CDR3 reads CASSLGQNTEAFF. The CDR3 bases are TGTGCCAGCAGCTTAGGGCAGAACACTGAAGCTTTCTTT.

CDR3 sequence: CAISDDLEYGYTF. The CDR3 nucleotides are TGTGCCATCAGTGACGACTTGGAATATGGCTACACCTTC. V and J are TRBV10-3 and TRBJ1-2, with D unresolved. Germline assignment: CDR1 ENHRY and CDR2 SYGVKD. The CDR3 consists of 13 residues. V lost 3 bases and J 5 bases, leaving 10 bases between the germline ends.

The J gene is TRBJ2-1, the V gene TRBV10-3, with 15 bases aligning to TRBD2. CDR1 is ENHRY and CDR2 is SYGVKD in the germline V gene. The V gene end was trimmed by 10 bases and the J gene end by 5 bases; junction bases not matched to a gene: 6. This CDR3 is 15 amino acids long. This chain's CDR3 is CATGTSGRRDNEQFF. In DNA, the CDR3 is TGTGCCACCGGGACTAGCGGGAGGCGGGACAATGAGCAGTTCTTC.